Listed below are T cell receptor beta chains from one sample, sequenced in a study of cytomegalovirus exposure and HLA in healthy donors. TCRdb keeps only in-frame clones here, not all; method: immunoSEQ multiplex PCR. The table lists approximately 290,000 clones, roughly 80% of them singletons, with approximately 0.3% in the top ten. The sample consisted of PBMCs. The receptors were sampled from a girl aged 2 to 9 in good health and CMV-seronegative. Each CDR3 is given with its conserved first and last residue. A D gene is named only where the DNA matches it firmly. The size field is filled for only some rows; it gives once, few, many or a size class.

j_gene: TRBJ2-7
abundance: .
d_gene: .
v_gene: TRBV19
CDR3nt: TGTGCCAGTAGTATGGCGGTCCACTACGAGCAGTACTTC
CDR3aa: CASSMAVHYEQYF

j_gene: TRBJ2-2
abundance: .
d_gene: TRBD2
v_gene: TRBV7-3
CDR3nt: TGTGCCAGCAGCTCCCCCTCTAGCGGGAAGGGCGGGGAGCTGTTTTTT
CDR3aa: CASSSPSSGKGGELFF

j_gene: TRBJ2-1
abundance: once
d_gene: .
v_gene: TRBV7-8
CDR3nt: TGTGCCAGCAGCTTCCGACCCCCGACAGAGCCCAATGAGCAGTTCTTC
CDR3aa: CASSFRPPTEPNEQFF

j_gene: TRBJ2-1
abundance: .
d_gene: TRBD2
v_gene: TRBV5-1
CDR3nt: TGCGCCAGCAGCTTTCAGGGACTATCGGCTTACAATGAGCAGTTCTTC
CDR3aa: CASSFQGLSAYNEQFF

j_gene: TRBJ1-4
abundance: once
d_gene: .
v_gene: TRBV19
CDR3nt: TGTGCCAGTAGTACAGGATATGAAAAACTGTTTTTT
CDR3aa: CASSTGYEKLFF

j_gene: TRBJ2-3
abundance: .
d_gene: TRBD2
v_gene: TRBV28
CDR3nt: TGTGCCAGCGCCACGGCAGGGACTAAGGATTTAGATACGCAGTATTTT
CDR3aa: CASATAGTKDLDTQYF

j_gene: TRBJ2-1
abundance: .
d_gene: .
v_gene: TRBV7-2
CDR3nt: TGTGCCAGCAGCTTAACTGGGAGCTCCTACAATGAGCAGTTCTTC
CDR3aa: CASSLTGSSYNEQFF

j_gene: TRBJ2-1
abundance: .
d_gene: TRBD2
v_gene: TRBV19
CDR3nt: TGTGCCAGTAGTATGGATAGTTGGGAGCGGGGACTGGCTGAGCAGTTCTTC
CDR3aa: CASSMDSWERGLAEQFF

j_gene: TRBJ2-4
abundance: .
d_gene: .
v_gene: TRBV5-6
CDR3nt: TGTGCCAGCAGCGTTCGGACCAGACGGGAACGGGGGTTGAACATTCAGTACTTC
CDR3aa: CASSVRTRRERGLNIQYF

j_gene: TRBJ1-1
abundance: .
d_gene: .
v_gene: TRBV7-2
CDR3nt: TGTGCCAGCAGCTTAGTCTACAGGTATCACACTGAAGCTTTCTTT
CDR3aa: CASSLVYRYHTEAFF

j_gene: TRBJ2-7
abundance: .
d_gene: .
v_gene: TRBV6-5
CDR3nt: TGTGCCAGCAGTTACCTGGGAAGGGGCGAGCAGTACTTC
CDR3aa: CASSYLGRGEQYF

j_gene: TRBJ2-7
abundance: .
d_gene: .
v_gene: TRBV9
CDR3nt: TGTGCCAGCAGCGTAGGTGAGGCTTTAGGCGAGCAGTACTTC
CDR3aa: CASSVGEALGEQYF

j_gene: TRBJ2-1
abundance: .
d_gene: .
v_gene: TRBV19
CDR3nt: TGTGCCAGTAGTATTGTACGGGCCTACAATGAGCAGTTCTTC
CDR3aa: CASSIVRAYNEQFF

j_gene: TRBJ2-7
abundance: .
d_gene: TRBD2
v_gene: TRBV30
CDR3nt: TGTGCCTGGTGGACTAGCGGGAGTTACGAGCAGTACTTC
CDR3aa: CAWWTSGSYEQYF

j_gene: TRBJ1-1
abundance: .
d_gene: .
v_gene: TRBV27
CDR3nt: TGTGCCAGCAGTTTACGTGGTTGGCGGATGAACACTGAAGCTTTCTTT
CDR3aa: CASSLRGWRMNTEAFF

j_gene: TRBJ1-6
abundance: .
d_gene: TRBD1
v_gene: TRBV7-3
CDR3nt: TGTGCCAGCAGCTTTGGGACAGAGTATTCACCCCTCCACTTT
CDR3aa: CASSFGTEYSPLHF

j_gene: TRBJ2-7
abundance: .
d_gene: TRBD1
v_gene: TRBV10-3
CDR3nt: TGTGCCACCGGGGACAGGGGGCAGATTTACGAGCAGTACTTC
CDR3aa: CATGDRGQIYEQYF

j_gene: TRBJ2-5
abundance: .
d_gene: .
v_gene: TRBV2
CDR3nt: TGTGCCAGCAGTGCCACAATCGAGACCCAGTACTTC
CDR3aa: CASSATIETQYF

j_gene: TRBJ2-3
abundance: few
d_gene: .
v_gene: TRBV9
CDR3nt: TGTGCCAGCAGCGTAGCGGGGGGCAGGTCAGATACGCAGTATTTT
CDR3aa: CASSVAGGRSDTQYF

j_gene: TRBJ2-7
abundance: .
d_gene: .
v_gene: TRBV5-4
CDR3nt: TGTGCCAGCAGCTTCAAAGGTGACTCCTACGAGCAGTACTTC
CDR3aa: CASSFKGDSYEQYF

j_gene: TRBJ2-1
abundance: .
d_gene: .
v_gene: TRBV5-4
CDR3nt: TGTGCCAGCAGCGCAAAAAGTCGGGCGGAGGGTGAGCAGTTCTTC
CDR3aa: CASSAKSRAEGEQFF

j_gene: TRBJ2-7
abundance: .
d_gene: .
v_gene: TRBV28
CDR3nt: TGTGCCAGCAGTTTACCTAGCGCCTCCTACGAGCAGTACTTC
CDR3aa: CASSLPSASYEQYF

j_gene: TRBJ1-5
abundance: .
d_gene: TRBD1
v_gene: TRBV7-2
CDR3nt: TGTGCCAGCAGCTGGGGACAGGGGGCGACCCGGCAGCCCCAGCATTTT
CDR3aa: CASSWGQGATRQPQHF

j_gene: TRBJ2-1
abundance: few
d_gene: TRBD2
v_gene: TRBV6-1
CDR3nt: TGTGCCAGCAGTGAGCCCCTGTCCCCTAGCGGGAGGAGGCGGAATGAGCAGTTCTTC
CDR3aa: CASSEPLSPSGRRRNEQFF